This TCR beta chain was obtained from a study of cytomegalovirus exposure and HLA in healthy donors. Study results and limitations: A missense variant in DCLRE1C was later tied to TCR beta V- and J-gene trimming. The authors excluded some V segments, including TRBV6-2 and TRBV6-3, as indistinguishable.

A word on this clone: As yet, its antigen is unknown.

PCR used 60 Vbeta primers and 13 Jbeta primers. TCRdb keeps only in-frame clones here, not all; method: immunoSEQ multiplex PCR. The data hold approximately 140,000 clones, with approximately 80% observed a single time. There are 14 residues in the CDR3. Trimming removed 3 bases at V and 9 bases at J, with 17 bases between. CDR1 LGHNA and CDR2 YSLEER come from the germline V gene. This TCR was sampled from a woman aged 45-65 years in good health and CMV-seronegative. Specimen: PBMCs. The chain carries TRBV4-3 and TRBJ2-5, with D maybe TRBD2 (6 bases). CDR3 DNA: TGCGCCAGCAGCCATGGGACCGGGAGTCTGGCCCAGTACTTC. This gives the protein CASSHGTGSLAQYF.